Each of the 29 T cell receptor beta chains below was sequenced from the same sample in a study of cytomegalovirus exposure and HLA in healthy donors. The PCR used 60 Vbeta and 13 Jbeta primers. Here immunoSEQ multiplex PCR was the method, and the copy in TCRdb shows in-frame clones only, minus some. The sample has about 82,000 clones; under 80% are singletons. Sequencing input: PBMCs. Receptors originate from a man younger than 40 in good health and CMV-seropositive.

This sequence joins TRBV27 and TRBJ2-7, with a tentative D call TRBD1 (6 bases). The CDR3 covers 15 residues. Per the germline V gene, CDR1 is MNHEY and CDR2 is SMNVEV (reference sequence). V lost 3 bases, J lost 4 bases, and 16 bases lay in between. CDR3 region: CASSFLVGQSYEQYF. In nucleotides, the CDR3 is TGTGCCAGCAGTTTCCTTGTTGGACAGTCTTACGAGCAGTACTTC.

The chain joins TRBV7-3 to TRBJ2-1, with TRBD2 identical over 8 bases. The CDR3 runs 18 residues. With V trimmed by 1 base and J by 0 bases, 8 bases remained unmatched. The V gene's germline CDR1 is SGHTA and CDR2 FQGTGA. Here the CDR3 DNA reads TGTGCCAGCAGCTTAAAGGGCTGGAGCGGGAGCTCCTACAATGAGCAGTTCTTC. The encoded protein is CASSLKGWSGSSYNEQFF.

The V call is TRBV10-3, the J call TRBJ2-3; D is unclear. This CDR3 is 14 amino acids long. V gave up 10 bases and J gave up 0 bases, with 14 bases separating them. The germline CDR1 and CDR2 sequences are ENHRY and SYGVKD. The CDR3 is CATVNPPSTDTQYF. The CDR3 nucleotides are TGTGCCACTGTAAATCCCCCTAGCACAGATACGCAGTATTTT.

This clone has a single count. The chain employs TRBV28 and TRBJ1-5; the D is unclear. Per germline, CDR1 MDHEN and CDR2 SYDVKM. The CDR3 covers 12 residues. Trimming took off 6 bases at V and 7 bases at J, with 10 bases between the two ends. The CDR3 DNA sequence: TGTGCCAGCAGCCTAATCGTACAGCCCCAGCATTTT. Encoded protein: CASSLIVQPQHF.

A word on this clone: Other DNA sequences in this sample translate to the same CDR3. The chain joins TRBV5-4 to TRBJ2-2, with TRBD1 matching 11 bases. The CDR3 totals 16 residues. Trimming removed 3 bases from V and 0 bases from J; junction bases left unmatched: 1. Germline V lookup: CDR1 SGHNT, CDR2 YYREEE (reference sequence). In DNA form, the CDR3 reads TGTGCCAGCAGCTGGGACAGGGGGTCGAACACCGGGGAGCTGTTTTTT. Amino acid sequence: CASSWDRGSNTGELFF.

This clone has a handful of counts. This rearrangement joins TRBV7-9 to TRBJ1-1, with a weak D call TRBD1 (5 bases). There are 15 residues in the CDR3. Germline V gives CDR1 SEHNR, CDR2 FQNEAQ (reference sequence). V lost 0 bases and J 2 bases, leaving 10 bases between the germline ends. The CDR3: CASSLAAGHNTEAFF. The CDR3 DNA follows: TGTGCCAGCAGCTTAGCGGCAGGGCACAACACTGAAGCTTTCTTT.

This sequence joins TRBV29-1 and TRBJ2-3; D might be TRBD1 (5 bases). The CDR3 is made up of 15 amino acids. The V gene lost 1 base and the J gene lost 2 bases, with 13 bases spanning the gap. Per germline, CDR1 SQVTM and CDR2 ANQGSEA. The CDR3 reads CSVEGSGNPTDTQYF. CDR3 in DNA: TGCAGCGTTGAAGGATCAGGGAACCCCACAGATACGCAGTATTTT.

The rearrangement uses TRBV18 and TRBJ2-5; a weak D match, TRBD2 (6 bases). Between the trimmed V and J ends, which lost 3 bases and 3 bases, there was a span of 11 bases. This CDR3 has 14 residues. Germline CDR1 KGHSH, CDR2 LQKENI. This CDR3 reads CASSPLRDEETQYF. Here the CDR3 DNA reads TGTGCCAGCTCACCTTTGCGGGACGAAGAGACCCAGTACTTC.

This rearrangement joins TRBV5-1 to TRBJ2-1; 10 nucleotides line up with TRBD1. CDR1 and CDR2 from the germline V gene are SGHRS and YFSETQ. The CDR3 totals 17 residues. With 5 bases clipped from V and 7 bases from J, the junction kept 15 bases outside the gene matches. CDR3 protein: CASSFDVGTGVGNEQFF. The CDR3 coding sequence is TGCGCCAGCAGTTTCGACGTCGGGACAGGGGTTGGGAATGAGCAGTTCTTC.

The CDR3 DNA follows: TGTGCCAGCAAGCGACAGGGGGAAGGCTACACCTTC. As protein: CASKRQGEGYTF. This chain links TRBV2 with TRBJ1-2, with TRBD1 matching over 9 bases. The CDR3 has 12 amino acids. Germline V gene data show CDR1 as SNHLY and CDR2 as FYNNEI. V was clipped by 7 bases and J by 8 bases; unmatched bases: 5. Supplemented by reference TRBV2 and TRBJ1-2, the full variable domain reads EPEVTQTPSHQVTQMGQEVILRCVPISNHLYFYWYRQILGQKVEFLVSFYNNEISEKSEIFDDQFSVERPDGSNFTLKIRSTKLEDSAMYFCASKRQGEGYTFGSGTRLTVV.

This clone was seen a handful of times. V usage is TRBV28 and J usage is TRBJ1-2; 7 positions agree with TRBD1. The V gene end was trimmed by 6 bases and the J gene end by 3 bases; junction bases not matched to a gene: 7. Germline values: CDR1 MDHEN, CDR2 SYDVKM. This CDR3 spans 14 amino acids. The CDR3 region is CASRESGQHYGYTF. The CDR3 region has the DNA TGTGCCAGCAGAGAGTCGGGACAGCACTATGGCTACACCTTC.

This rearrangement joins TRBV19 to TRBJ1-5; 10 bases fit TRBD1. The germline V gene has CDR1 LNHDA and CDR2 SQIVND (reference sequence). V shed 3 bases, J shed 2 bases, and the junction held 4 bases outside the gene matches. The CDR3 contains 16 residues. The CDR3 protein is CASSIFGTGGNQPQHF. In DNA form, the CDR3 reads TGTGCCAGTAGTATTTTTGGGACAGGGGGCAATCAGCCCCAGCATTTT. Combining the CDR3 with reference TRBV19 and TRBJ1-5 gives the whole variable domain DGGITQSPKYLFRKEGQNVTLSCEQNLNHDAMYWYRQDPGQGLRLIYYSQIVNDFQKGDIAEGYSVSREKKESFPLTVTSAQKNPTAFYLCASSIFGTGGNQPQHFGDGTRLSIL.

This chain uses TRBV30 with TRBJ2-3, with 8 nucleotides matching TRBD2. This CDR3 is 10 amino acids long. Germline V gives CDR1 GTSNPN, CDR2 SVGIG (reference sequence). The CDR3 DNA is TGTACGGGGGGGAGAGATACGCAGTATTTT. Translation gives CTGGRDTQYF.

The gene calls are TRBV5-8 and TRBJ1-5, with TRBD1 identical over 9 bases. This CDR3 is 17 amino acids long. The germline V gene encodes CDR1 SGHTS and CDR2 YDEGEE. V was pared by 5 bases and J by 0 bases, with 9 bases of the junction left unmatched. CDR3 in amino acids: CASSRGTGSYSNQPQHF. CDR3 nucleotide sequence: TGTGCCAGCAGTCGTGGGACAGGGTCCTATAGCAATCAGCCCCAGCATTTT.

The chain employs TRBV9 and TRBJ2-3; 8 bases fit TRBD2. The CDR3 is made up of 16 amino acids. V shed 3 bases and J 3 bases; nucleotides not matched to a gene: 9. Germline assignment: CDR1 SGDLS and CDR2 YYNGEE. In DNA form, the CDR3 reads TGTGCCAGCAGCGCCGAGGGTAGCGGGATTACAGATACGCAGTATTTT. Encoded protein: CASSAEGSGITDTQYF.

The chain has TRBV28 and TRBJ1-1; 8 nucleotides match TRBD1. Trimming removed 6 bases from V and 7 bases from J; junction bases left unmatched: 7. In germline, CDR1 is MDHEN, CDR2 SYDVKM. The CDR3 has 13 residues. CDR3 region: CASSKSGTGEAFF. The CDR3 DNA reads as TGTGCCAGCAGCAAATCCGGGACAGGTGAAGCTTTCTTT.

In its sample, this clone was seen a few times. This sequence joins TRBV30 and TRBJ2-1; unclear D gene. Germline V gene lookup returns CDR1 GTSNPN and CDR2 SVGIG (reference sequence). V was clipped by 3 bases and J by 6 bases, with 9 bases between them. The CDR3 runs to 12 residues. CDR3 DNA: TGTGCCTGGAGCCCCAGTTCCAATGAGCAGTTCTTC. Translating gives CAWSPSSNEQFF.

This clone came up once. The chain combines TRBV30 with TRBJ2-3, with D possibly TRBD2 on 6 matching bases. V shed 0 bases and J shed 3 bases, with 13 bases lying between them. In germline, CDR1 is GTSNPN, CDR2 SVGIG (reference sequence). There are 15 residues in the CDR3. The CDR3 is CAWSVTGGGTDTQYF. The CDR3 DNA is TGTGCCTGGAGTGTAACTGGGGGAGGAACAGATACGCAGTATTTT.

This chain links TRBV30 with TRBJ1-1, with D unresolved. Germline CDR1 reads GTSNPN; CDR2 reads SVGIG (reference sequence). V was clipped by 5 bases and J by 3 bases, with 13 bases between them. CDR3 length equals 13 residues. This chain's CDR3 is CAWQAGRDTEAFF. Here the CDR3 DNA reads TGTGCCTGGCAAGCGGGGAGGGACACTGAAGCTTTCTTT.

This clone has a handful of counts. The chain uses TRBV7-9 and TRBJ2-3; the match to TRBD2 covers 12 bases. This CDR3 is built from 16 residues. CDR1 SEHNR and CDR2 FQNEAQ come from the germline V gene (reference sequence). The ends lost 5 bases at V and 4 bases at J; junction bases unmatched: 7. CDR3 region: CASSPRTSGIPDTQYF. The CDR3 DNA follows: TGTGCCAGCAGCCCGCGGACTAGCGGGATTCCAGATACGCAGTATTTT.

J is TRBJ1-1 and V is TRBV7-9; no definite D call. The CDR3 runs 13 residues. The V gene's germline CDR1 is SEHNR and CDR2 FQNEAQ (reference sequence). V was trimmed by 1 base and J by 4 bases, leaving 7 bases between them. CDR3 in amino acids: CASSLGVSTEAFF. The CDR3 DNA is TGTGCCAGCAGCTTAGGCGTGAGCACTGAAGCTTTCTTT.

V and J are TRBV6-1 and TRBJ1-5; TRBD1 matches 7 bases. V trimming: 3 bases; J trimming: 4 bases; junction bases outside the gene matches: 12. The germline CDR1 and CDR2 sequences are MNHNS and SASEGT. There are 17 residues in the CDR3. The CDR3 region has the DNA TGTGCCAGCAGTGATTATCTCAGGGGGATAAGAAATCAGCCCCAGCATTTT. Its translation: CASSDYLRGIRNQPQHF.

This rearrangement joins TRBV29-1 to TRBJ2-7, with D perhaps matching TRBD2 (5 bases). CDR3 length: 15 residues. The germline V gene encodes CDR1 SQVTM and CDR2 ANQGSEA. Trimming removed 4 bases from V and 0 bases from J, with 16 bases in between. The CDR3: CSVGRAGLLSYEQYF. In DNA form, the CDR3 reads TGCAGCGTTGGCCGGGCGGGTCTTCTCTCCTACGAGCAGTACTTC.

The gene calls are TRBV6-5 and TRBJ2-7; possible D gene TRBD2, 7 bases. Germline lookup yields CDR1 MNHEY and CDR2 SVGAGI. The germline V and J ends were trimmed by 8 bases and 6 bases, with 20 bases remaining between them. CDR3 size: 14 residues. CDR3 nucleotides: TGTGCCAGCGGGTACGGGAGGACAGTAACCGAGCAGTACTTC. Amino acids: CASGYGRTVTEQYF.

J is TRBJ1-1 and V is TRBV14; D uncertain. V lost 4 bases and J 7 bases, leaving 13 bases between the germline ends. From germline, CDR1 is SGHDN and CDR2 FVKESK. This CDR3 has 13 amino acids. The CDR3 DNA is TGTGCCAGCAGCCTGAAGACATTCGGTGAAGCTTTCTTT. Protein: CASSLKTFGEAFF.

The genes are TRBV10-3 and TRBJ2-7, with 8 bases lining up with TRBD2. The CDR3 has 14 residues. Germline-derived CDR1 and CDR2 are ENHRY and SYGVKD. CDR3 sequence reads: CACGGSILRYEQYF. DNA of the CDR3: TGTGCTTGCGGGGGGAGCATCTTGAGGTACGAGCAGTACTTC.

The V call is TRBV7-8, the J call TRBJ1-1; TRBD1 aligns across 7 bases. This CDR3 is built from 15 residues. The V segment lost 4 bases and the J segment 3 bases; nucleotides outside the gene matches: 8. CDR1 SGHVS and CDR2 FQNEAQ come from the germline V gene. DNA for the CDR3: TGTGCCAGCAGCTCCCGACAGGGTGCGGACACTGAAGCTTTCTTT. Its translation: CASSSRQGADTEAFF. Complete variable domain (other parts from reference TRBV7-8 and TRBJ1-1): GAGVSQSPRYKVAKRGQDVALRCDPISGHVSLFWYQQALGQGPEFLTYFQNEAQLDKSGLPSDRFFAERPEGSVSTLKIQRTQQEDSAVYLCASSSRQGADTEAFFGQGTRLTVV.

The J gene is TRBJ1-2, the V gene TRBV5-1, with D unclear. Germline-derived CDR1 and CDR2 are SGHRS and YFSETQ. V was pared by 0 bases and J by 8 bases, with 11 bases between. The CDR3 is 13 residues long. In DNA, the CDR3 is TGCGCCAGCAGCTTGGAAGGCACTAAGGGCTACACCTTC. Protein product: CASSLEGTKGYTF.

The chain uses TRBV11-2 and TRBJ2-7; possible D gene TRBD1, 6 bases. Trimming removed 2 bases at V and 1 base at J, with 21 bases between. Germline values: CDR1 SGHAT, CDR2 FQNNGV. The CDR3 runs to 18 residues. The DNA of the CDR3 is TGTGCCAGCAGCTTAACCGGACAGCAATTTGGAGCATCCTACGAGCAGTACTTC. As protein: CASSLTGQQFGASYEQYF.